Below, 13 T cell receptor beta chains from the same sample are listed, as sequenced in a study of control samples from healthy donors and cancer patients. TCRdb's copy holds only in-frame clones and misses some; the assay was immunoSEQ multiplex PCR. The sample records about 140,000 clones, about 89% being singletons. Sequencing used blood. The origin of the receptors is a man aged 18-30 years in good health.

The chain carries TRBV6-5 and TRBJ1-1; possible D gene TRBD1, 5 bases. The CDR3 contains 14 residues. Trimming cost V 6 bases and J 2 bases, with 13 bases left between them. The V gene's germline CDR1 is MNHEY and CDR2 SVGAGI. The CDR3 loop reads CASRLRQGNTEAFF. In DNA, the CDR3 is TGTGCCAGCAGGCTTAGGCAGGGAAACACTGAAGCTTTCTTT.

This chain uses TRBV7-9 with TRBJ2-1; possibly TRBD1 for D (5 bases). Germline CDR1 SEHNR, CDR2 FQNEAQ (reference sequence). The V end lost 6 bases, the J end lost 6 bases, and 9 bases lay between the germline ends. The CDR3 has 12 residues. CDR3 nucleotides: TGTGCCAGCAGTCGCAGGGTCAATGAGCAGTTCTTC. Its protein product is CASSRRVNEQFF.

This clone was counted once. The rearrangement links TRBV19 to TRBJ2-5; D is undetermined. There are 14 residues in the CDR3. The germline V gene has CDR1 LNHDA and CDR2 SQIVND (reference sequence). V lost 4 bases and J 2 bases, leaving 11 bases between the germline ends. The DNA of the CDR3 is TGTGCCAGTAGTAGTATCTATATTCAAGAGACCCAGTACTTC. Its protein product is CASSSIYIQETQYF.

A single count supports this clone. Distinct nucleotide sequences in the sample also encode this CDR3. This chain connects TRBV7-2 to TRBJ1-1; no clear D gene. The CDR3 is 13 amino acids. The V and J ends lost 2 bases and 1 base respectively, with 5 bases between them. Per the germline V gene, CDR1 is SGHTA and CDR2 is FQGNSA. The CDR3 is CASSLTENTEAFF. In DNA, the CDR3 is TGTGCCAGCAGCTTAACGGAGAACACTGAAGCTTTCTTT.

The J gene is TRBJ2-7, the V gene TRBV3-1 (or the pseudogene TRBV3-2); D is uncertain. V lost 1 base to trimming and J lost 3 bases, with 10 bases between them. The CDR3 consists of 14 residues. Germline V lookup: CDR1 LGHDT, CDR2 YNNKEL (reference sequence). The DNA for the CDR3 is TGTGCCAGCAGCCAAGGGGGTTCGAACTACGAGCAGTACTTC. Residues: CASSQGGSNYEQYF.

V and J are TRBV15 and TRBJ2-1, with 11 bases identical to TRBD1. J lost 6 bases, V lost 0 bases, and 7 bases had no gene match. This CDR3 has 17 amino acids. Germline V gene sequence: CDR1 LNHNV, CDR2 YYDKDF (reference sequence). CDR3 DNA: TGTGCCACCAGCAGAGATTTGGACAGGGGGCTTGGCAATGAGCAGTTCTTC. As protein: CATSRDLDRGLGNEQFF.

The gene calls are TRBV2 and TRBJ1-1; unclear D gene. The V and J ends lost 4 bases and 0 bases respectively, with 9 bases between them. Germline CDR1 reads SNHLY; CDR2 reads FYNNEI. CDR3 length: 14 residues. Here the CDR3 DNA reads TGTGCCAGCAGTGTGCGCCAGATGAACACTGAAGCTTTCTTT. This sequence encodes CASSVRQMNTEAFF.

J is TRBJ2-1 and V is TRBV10-1, with 9 nucleotides matching TRBD2. Germline CDR1 is WNHNN and CDR2 is SYGVQD (reference sequence). V lost 0 bases, J lost 8 bases, and 5 bases stayed unmatched. This CDR3 region has 15 residues. CDR3 residues: CASSESRGGLYEQFF. The CDR3 region has the DNA TGCGCCAGCAGTGAGTCGCGGGGGGGCTTGTATGAGCAGTTCTTC.

This rearrangement joins TRBV5-1 to TRBJ2-2, with 8 bases aligning to TRBD2. From germline, CDR1 is SGHRS and CDR2 YFSETQ. V gave up 3 bases and J gave up 0 bases; unmatched junction bases: 1. The CDR3 is made up of 15 amino acids. The CDR3 DNA reads TGCGCCAGCAGCTCGGGACTAGCGAACACCGGGGAGCTGTTTTTT. Translated, it gives CASSSGLANTGELFF.

The chain carries TRBV4-1 and TRBJ2-5; 8 bases line up with TRBD2. Per the germline V gene, CDR1 is MGHRA and CDR2 is YSYEKL. The CDR3 length is 18 residues. J was trimmed by 7 bases and V by 2 bases; bases with no gene match: 18. The CDR3 region has the DNA TGCGCCAGCAGCCAACTCCTTATGCCGGGACTAGGGCGAGGGACCCAGTACTTC. This gives the protein CASSQLLMPGLGRGTQYF.

V is TRBV14 and J is TRBJ1-2; D possibly corresponds to TRBD1 (5 bases). Trimming left V 2 bases short and J 8 bases short, with 15 bases between. Germline CDR1 reads SGHDN; CDR2 reads FVKESK. The CDR3 has 14 amino acids. The CDR3 DNA reads TGTGCCAGCAGCCAAACCATGGGGGTTGGCGGCTACACCTTC. Amino acid sequence: CASSQTMGVGGYTF.

V usage is TRBV4-1 and J usage is TRBJ2-1; 10 nucleotides align to TRBD2. Looked up from germline, CDR1 is MGHRA and CDR2 is YSYEKL. The CDR3 loop spans 19 amino acids. The V segment lost 5 bases and the J segment 2 bases; nucleotides outside the gene matches: 15. The CDR3 sequence is CASSVGDILTSGPYNEQFF. In DNA form, the CDR3 reads TGCGCCAGCAGCGTAGGAGACATTTTGACTAGCGGGCCCTACAATGAGCAGTTCTTC.

CDR3 sequence (DNA): TGTGCCAGCAGTGAAGCCGGGGGGCAAGAGACCCAGTACTTC. Its translation is CASSEAGGQETQYF. The chain joins TRBV6-1 to TRBJ2-5; 7 bases agree with TRBD2. Germline CDR1 and CDR2: MNHNS and SASEGT. The CDR3 consists of 14 residues. V lost 0 bases and J lost 2; bases outside the gene matches: 0.